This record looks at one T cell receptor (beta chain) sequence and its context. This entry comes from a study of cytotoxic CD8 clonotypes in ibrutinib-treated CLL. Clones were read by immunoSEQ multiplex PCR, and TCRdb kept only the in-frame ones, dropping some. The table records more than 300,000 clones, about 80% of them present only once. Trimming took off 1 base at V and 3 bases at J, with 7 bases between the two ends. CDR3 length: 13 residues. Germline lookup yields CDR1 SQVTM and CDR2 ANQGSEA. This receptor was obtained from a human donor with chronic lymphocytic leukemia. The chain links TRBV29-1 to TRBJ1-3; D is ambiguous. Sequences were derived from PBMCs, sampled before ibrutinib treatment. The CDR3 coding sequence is TGCAGCGTTGAAGGCGTCGTTGGAAACACCATATATTTT. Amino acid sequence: CSVEGVVGNTIYF.